The rows below give T cell receptor beta chains drawn from one sample of a study of OX40 agonist ivuxolimab in advanced cancers. Generated by immunoSEQ multiplex PCR, the TCRdb table keeps only in-frame clones and is missing some. The sample has roughly 70,000 clones; more than 75% are singletons. Sequences were derived from CD4+ or CD8+ T cells sorted from blood, sampled in a trial of the OX40 agonist ivuxolimab. The receptors shown here come from an adult with an advanced solid tumor such as melanoma, head and neck, liver or kidney cancer. CDR3s include the opening cysteine and the closing phenylalanine or tryptophan. The order of the fields is J gene, CDR3 length, D gene, clone size, V gene, CDR3 protein, CDR3 DNA. The D gene is left open where the match is weak. The size field is filled for only some rows; it gives once, few, many or a size class.

>TRBJ2-1|15|NA|NA|TRBV27
CASSLLGTGAEEQFF
TGTGCCAGCAGTTTATTAGGGACGGGTGCGGAGGAGCAGTTCTTC
>TRBJ2-7|14|NA|NA|TRBV18
CASSPRGDSYEQYF
TGTGCCAGCTCACCTCGAGGGGACTCCTACGAGCAGTACTTC
>TRBJ2-2|14|TRBD2|NA|TRBV6-6
CASSLGLAGGELFF
TGTGCCAGCAGTTTGGGACTAGCTGGCGGGGAGCTGTTTTTT
>TRBJ1-1|15|NA|NA|TRBV5-4
CASSPGRGVNTEAFF
TGTGCCAGCAGCCCGGGGAGAGGGGTGAACACTGAAGCTTTCTTT
>TRBJ1-3|15|TRBD1|NA|TRBV7-9
CASSATGASGNTIYF
TGTGCCAGCAGCGCGACAGGGGCCTCTGGAAACACCATATATTTT
>TRBJ1-1|15|TRBD1|NA|TRBV11-2
CASSLGTGKVPEAFF
TGTGCCAGCAGCTTAGGGACAGGGAAAGTACCTGAAGCTTTCTTT
>TRBJ1-1|17|NA|NA|TRBV18
CASSPRRARATNTEAFF
TGTGCCAGCTCACCACGTAGGGCCAGGGCTACGAACACTGAAGCTTTCTTT
>TRBJ2-7|13|NA|once|TRBV5-6
CASTQGVSYEQYF
TGTGCCAGCACACAAGGGGTTAGCTACGAGCAGTACTTC
>TRBJ1-5|13|NA|NA|TRBV19
CASSQRSNQPQHF
TGTGCCAGTAGCCAGCGGAGCAATCAGCCCCAGCATTTT
>TRBJ1-1|14|TRBD1|few|TRBV5-6
CASSWGDRVTEAFF
TGTGCCAGCAGCTGGGGGGACAGGGTTACTGAAGCTTTCTTT
>TRBJ2-7|15|TRBD2|NA|TRBV14
CASSQVASGIGEQYF
TGTGCCAGCAGCCAAGTGGCTAGCGGGATAGGAGAGCAGTACTTC
>TRBJ2-3|18|TRBD2|NA|TRBV19
CASSPVTGTSGDTDTQYF
TGTGCCAGTAGTCCCGTGACCGGGACTAGCGGGGACACAGATACGCAGTATTTT
>TRBJ1-4|14|NA|NA|TRBV7-2
CASSLGGTNEKLFF
TGTGCCAGCAGCTTAGGGGGGACCAATGAAAAACTGTTTTTT
>TRBJ2-2|12|NA|NA|TRBV5-1
CASSWGTGELFF
TGCGCCAGCAGCTGGGGGACCGGGGAGCTGTTTTTT
>TRBJ1-2|13|NA|NA|TRBV18
CASSPGQGPGYTF
TGTGCCAGCTCACCGGGCCAGGGGCCTGGCTACACCTTC
>TRBJ2-1|13|NA|NA|TRBV29-1
CSVRRGGSNEQFF
TGCAGCGTTAGACGGGGCGGCAGCAATGAGCAGTTCTTC
>TRBJ2-5|13|NA|NA|TRBV19
CASSKGDSETQYF
TGTGCCAGTAGTAAAGGCGATTCGGAGACCCAGTACTTC
>TRBJ2-3|15|TRBD2|NA|TRBV6-1
CASSETRGSTDTQYF
TGTGCCAGCAGTGAAACGCGGGGGAGCACAGATACGCAGTATTTT
>TRBJ1-1|14|NA|once|TRBV7-2
CASSPKPAPGGAFF
TGTGCCAGCAGCCCTAAACCCGCACCGGGAGGAGCTTTCTTT
>TRBJ2-1|11|NA|NA|TRBV19
CASSNYNEQFF
TGTGCCAGTAGTAACTACAATGAGCAGTTCTTC
>TRBJ1-3|13|NA|NA|TRBV30
CAWDGNSGNTIYF
TGTGCCTGGGACGGAAACTCTGGAAACACCATATATTTT
>TRBJ1-2|14|NA|NA|TRBV16
CASSQSTGGDGYTF
TGTGCCAGCAGCCAATCAACCGGGGGTGATGGCTACACCTTC
>TRBJ1-5|15|NA|NA|TRBV15
CATSRSFNSNQPQHF
TGTGCCACCAGCAGGTCATTTAATAGCAATCAGCCCCAGCATTTT
>TRBJ1-1|12|NA|NA|TRBV7-9
CASSLAVAEAFF
TGTGCCAGCAGCTTAGCGGTCGCTGAAGCTTTCTTT
>TRBJ1-1|12|NA|NA|TRBV6-5
CASSSINTEAFF
TGTGCCAGCAGTTCCATTAACACTGAAGCTTTCTTT
>TRBJ2-3|14|NA|NA|TRBV5-1
CASTSVGSTDTQYF
TGCGCCAGCACCTCCGTCGGGAGCACAGATACGCAGTATTTT
>TRBJ2-1|15|NA|NA|TRBV5-4
CASSGGGLSYNEQFF
TGTGCCAGCAGCGGCGGGGGCCTCTCCTACAATGAGCAGTTCTTC
>TRBJ2-2|15|NA|NA|TRBV7-8
CASSLGGGYTGELFF
TGTGCCAGCAGCCTGGGGGGTGGATACACCGGGGAGCTGTTTTTT
>TRBJ2-7|15|NA|NA|TRBV30
CAWAKGGGGGHEQYF
TGTGCCTGGGCGAAAGGGGGCGGGGGAGGCCACGAGCAGTACTTC